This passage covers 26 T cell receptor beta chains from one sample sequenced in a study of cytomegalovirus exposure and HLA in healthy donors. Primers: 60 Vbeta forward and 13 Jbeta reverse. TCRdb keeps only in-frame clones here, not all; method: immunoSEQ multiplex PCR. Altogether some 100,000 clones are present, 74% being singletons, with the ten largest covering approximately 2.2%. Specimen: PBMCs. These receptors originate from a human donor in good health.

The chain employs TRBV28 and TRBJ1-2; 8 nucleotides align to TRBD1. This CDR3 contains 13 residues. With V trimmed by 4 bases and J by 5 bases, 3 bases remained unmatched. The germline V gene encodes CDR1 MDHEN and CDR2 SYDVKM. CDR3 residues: CASSSGQVYGYTF. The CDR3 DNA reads TGTGCCAGCAGTTCGGGACAGGTGTATGGCTACACCTTC.

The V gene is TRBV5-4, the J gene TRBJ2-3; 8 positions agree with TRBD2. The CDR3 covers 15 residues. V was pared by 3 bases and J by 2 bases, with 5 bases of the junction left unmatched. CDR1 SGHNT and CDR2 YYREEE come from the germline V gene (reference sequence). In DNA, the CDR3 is TGTGCCAGCAGCTCGAAGCGGGGGCTCACAGATACGCAGTATTTT. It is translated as CASSSKRGLTDTQYF.

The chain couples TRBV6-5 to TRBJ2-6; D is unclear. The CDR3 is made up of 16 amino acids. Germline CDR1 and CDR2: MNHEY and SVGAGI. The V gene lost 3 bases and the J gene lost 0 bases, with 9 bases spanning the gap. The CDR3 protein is CASSYILFSGANVLTF. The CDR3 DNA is TGTGCCAGCAGTTATATCCTATTCTCTGGGGCCAACGTCCTGACTTTC.

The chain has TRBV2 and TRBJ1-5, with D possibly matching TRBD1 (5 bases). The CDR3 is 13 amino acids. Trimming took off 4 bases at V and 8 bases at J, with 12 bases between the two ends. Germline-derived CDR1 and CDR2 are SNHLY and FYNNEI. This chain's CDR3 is CASSVGAGKPQHF. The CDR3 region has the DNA TGTGCCAGCAGTGTAGGGGCAGGGAAGCCCCAGCATTTT.

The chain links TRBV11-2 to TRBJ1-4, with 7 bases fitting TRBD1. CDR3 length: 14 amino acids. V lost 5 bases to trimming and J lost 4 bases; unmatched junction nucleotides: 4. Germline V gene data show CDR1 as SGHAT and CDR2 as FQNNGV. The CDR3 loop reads CASSRAGGNEKLFF. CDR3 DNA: TGTGCCAGCAGCCGGGCAGGGGGTAATGAAAAACTGTTTTTT.

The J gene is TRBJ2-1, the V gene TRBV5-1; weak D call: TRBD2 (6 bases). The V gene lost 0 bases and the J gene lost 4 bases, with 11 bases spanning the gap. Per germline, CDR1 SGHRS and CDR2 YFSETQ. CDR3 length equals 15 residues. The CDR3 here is CASSLGLASYNEQFF. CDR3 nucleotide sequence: TGCGCCAGCAGCTTGGGTCTAGCGTCATACAATGAGCAGTTCTTC.

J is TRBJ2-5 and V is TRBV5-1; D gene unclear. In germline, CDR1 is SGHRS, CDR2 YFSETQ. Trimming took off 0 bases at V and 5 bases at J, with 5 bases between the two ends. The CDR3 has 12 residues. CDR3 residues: CASSLAQETQYF. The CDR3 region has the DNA TGCGCCAGCAGCTTGGCCCAGGAGACCCAGTACTTC.

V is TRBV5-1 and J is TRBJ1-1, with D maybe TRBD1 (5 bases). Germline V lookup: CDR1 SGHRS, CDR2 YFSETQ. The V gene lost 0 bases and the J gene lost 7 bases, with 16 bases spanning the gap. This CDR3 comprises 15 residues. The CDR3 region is CASSLVNPQDNEAFF. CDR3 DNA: TGCGCCAGCAGCTTGGTCAACCCACAGGACAATGAAGCTTTCTTT. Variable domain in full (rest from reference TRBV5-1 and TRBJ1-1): KAGVTQTPRYLIKTRGQQVTLSCSPISGHRSVSWYQQTPGQGLQFLFEYFSETQRNKGNFPGRFSGRQFSNSRSEMNVSTLELGDSALYLCASSLVNPQDNEAFFGQGTRLTVV.

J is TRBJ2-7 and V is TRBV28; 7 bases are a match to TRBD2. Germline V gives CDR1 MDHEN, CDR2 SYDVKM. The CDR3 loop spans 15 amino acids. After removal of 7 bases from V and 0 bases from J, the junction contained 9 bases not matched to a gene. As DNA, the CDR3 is TGTGCCAGCATCCCCCCGCTAGCGGACTCCTACGAGCAGTACTTC. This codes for CASIPPLADSYEQYF.

The CDR3 is CAWRATGTGNYEQYF. In DNA form, the CDR3 reads TGTGCCTGGAGGGCCACCGGGACAGGAAACTACGAGCAGTACTTC. This chain links TRBV30 with TRBJ2-7; 8 bases are a match to TRBD1. Germline values: CDR1 GTSNPN, CDR2 SVGIG (reference sequence). The CDR3 covers 15 residues. Trimming took 3 bases from V and 3 from J; bases not matched to a gene: 10.

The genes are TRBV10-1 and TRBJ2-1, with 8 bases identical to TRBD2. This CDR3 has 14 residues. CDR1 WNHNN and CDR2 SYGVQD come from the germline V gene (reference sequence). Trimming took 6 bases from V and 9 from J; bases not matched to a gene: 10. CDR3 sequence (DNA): TGCGCCAGCAGAAGAGAGCGGGAGTCTAGTGAGCAGTTCTTC. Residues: CASRRERESSEQFF.

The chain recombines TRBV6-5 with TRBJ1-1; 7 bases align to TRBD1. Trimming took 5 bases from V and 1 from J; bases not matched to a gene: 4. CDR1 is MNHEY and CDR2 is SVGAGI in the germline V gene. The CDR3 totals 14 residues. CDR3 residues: CASSNWDRNTEAFF. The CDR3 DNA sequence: TGTGCCAGCAGTAACTGGGACAGGAACACTGAAGCTTTCTTT.

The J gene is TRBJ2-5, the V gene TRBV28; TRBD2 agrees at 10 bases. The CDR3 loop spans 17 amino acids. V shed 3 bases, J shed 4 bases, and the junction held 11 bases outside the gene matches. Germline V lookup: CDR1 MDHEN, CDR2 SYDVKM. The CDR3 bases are TGTGCCAGCAGTTTTCCCCCCAGCGGGGGGGCCGGAGAGACCCAGTACTTC. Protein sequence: CASSFPPSGGAGETQYF.

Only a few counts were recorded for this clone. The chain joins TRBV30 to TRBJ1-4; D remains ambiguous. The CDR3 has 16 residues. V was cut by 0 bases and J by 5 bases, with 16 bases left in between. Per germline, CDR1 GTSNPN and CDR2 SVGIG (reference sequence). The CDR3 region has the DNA TGTGCCTGGAGTGTATCGTGGGCAGGTCAGAATGAAAAACTGTTTTTT. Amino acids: CAWSVSWAGQNEKLFF.

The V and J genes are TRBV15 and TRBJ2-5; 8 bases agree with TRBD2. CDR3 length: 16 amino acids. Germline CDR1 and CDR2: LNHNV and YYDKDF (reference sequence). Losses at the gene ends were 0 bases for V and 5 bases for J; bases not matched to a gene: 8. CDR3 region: CATSRDTSGGGETQYF. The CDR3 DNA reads TGTGCCACCAGCAGAGATACTAGCGGAGGGGGGGAGACCCAGTACTTC.

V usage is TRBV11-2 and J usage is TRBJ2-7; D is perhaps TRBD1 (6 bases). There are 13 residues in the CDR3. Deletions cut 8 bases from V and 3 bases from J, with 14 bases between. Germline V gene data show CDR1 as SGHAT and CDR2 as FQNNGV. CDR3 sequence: CASAYGTLYEQYF. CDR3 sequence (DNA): TGTGCCAGCGCCTACGGGACACTCTACGAGCAGTACTTC.

CDR3 residues: CASSPEDGYTF. Here the CDR3 DNA reads TGCGCCAGCAGCCCTGAGGATGGCTACACCTTC. The rearrangement joins TRBV10-1 to TRBJ1-2, with D unclear. CDR1 and CDR2 from the germline V gene are WNHNN and SYGVQD (reference sequence). The CDR3 has 11 amino acids. The V and J ends lost 6 bases and 6 bases respectively, with 8 bases between them.

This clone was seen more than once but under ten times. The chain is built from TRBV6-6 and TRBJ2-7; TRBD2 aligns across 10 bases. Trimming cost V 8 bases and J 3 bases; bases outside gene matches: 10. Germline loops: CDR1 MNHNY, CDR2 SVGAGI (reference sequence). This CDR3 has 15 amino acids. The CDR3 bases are TGTGCCAGCTATCCTAGCGGGGGACCCGTCTACGAGCAGTACTTC. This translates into CASYPSGGPVYEQYF.

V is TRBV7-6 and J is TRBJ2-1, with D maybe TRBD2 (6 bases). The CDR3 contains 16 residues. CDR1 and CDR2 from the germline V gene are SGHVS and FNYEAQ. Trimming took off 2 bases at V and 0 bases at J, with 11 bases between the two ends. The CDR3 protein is CASSLLGGISYNEQFF. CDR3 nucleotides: TGTGCCAGCAGCTTATTGGGCGGGATCTCCTACAATGAGCAGTTCTTC.

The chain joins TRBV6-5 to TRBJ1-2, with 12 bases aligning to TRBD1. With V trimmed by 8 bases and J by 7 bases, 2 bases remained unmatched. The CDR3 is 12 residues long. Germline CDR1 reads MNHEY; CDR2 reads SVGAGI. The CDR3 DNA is TGTGCCAGCCGGGACAGGGGGCTTGGCTACACCTTC. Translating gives CASRDRGLGYTF.

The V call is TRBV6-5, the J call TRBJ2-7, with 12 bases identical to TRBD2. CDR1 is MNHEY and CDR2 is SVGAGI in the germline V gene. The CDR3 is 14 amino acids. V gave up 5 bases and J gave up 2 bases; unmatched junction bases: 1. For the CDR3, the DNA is TGTGCCAGCAGTCGGACTAGCGGGACCTACGAGCAGTACTTC. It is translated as CASSRTSGTYEQYF.

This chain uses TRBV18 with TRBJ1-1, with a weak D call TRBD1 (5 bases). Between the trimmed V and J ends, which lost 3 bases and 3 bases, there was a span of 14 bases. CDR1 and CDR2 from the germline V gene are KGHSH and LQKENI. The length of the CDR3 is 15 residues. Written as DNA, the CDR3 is TGTGCCAGCTCACCCTTGACAGTAAAATACACTGAAGCTTTCTTT. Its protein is CASSPLTVKYTEAFF.

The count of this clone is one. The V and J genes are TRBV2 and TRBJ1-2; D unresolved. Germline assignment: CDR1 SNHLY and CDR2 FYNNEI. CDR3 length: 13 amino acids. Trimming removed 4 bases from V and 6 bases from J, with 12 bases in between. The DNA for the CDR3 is TGTGCCAGCAGTGGGCGGATCCAAAATGGCTACACCTTC. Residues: CASSGRIQNGYTF.

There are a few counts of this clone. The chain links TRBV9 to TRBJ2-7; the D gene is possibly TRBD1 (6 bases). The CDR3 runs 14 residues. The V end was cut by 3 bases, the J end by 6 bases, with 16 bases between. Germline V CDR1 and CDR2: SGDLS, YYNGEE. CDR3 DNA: TGTGCCAGCAGCGCCAACAGGGAGTTGAGCGAGCAGTACTTC. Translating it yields CASSANRELSEQYF. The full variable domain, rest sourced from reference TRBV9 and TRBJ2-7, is DSGVTQTPKHLITATGQRVTLRCSPRSGDLSVYWYQQSLDQGLQFLIQYYNGEERAKGNILERFSAQQFPDLHSELNLSSLELGDSALYFCASSANRELSEQYFGPGTRLTVT.

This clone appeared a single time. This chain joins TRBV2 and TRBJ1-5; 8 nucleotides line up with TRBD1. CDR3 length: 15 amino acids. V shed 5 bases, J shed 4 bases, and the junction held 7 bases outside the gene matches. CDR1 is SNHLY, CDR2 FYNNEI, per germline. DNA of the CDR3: TGTGCCAGCAGTCAGGACAGGGCGTCGAATCAGCCCCAGCATTTT. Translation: CASSQDRASNQPQHF.

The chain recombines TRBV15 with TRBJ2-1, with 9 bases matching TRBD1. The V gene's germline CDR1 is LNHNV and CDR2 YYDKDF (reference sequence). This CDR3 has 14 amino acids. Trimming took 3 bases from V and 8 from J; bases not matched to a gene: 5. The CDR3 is CATSRDRGNHEQFF. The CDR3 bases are TGTGCCACCAGCAGGGACAGGGGAAACCATGAGCAGTTCTTC.